The rows below give T cell receptor beta chains drawn from one sample of a study of T cell repertoires in cytomegalovirus infection. A single record per CDR3 protein comes from TCRdb applying MiXCR to the reads. The table records about a million distinct CDR3 sequences, under 40% of them present only once. These TCRs' antigens remain unknown. The sequences come from cultured CD8+ T cells from PBMCs, collected from culture after CMV antigen stimulation. The receptors derive from a human donor in good health (CMV status not recorded). Some clones in this sample may be carry-over from other donors' samples. Each CDR3 is given with its conserved first and last residue. The order of the fields is J gene, V gene, clone size, D gene, CDR3 DNA, CDR3 protein. A D gene is named only where the DNA matches it firmly. The size field is filled for only some rows; it gives once, few, many or a size class.

j_gene: TRBJ1-1; v_gene: TRBV7-8; abundance: few; d_gene: NA; CDR3nt: TGTGCCAGCAGCTTCAACGGGGGGAACACTGAAGCTTTCTTT; CDR3aa: CASSFNGGNTEAFF
j_gene: TRBJ2-1; v_gene: TRBV4-1; abundance: few; d_gene: NA; CDR3nt: TGCGCCAGCAGCCGGACTATATACAATGAGCAGTTCTTC; CDR3aa: CASSRTIYNEQFF
j_gene: TRBJ1-4; v_gene: TRBV7-9; abundance: few; d_gene: TRBD1; CDR3nt: TGTGCCAGCAGCTATCTCCTGGGGACAGATGATGAAAAACTGTTTTTT; CDR3aa: CASSYLLGTDDEKLFF
j_gene: TRBJ1-2; v_gene: TRBV7-2; abundance: few; d_gene: NA; CDR3nt: TGTGCCAGCAGTCCTATGGTTGGAGTTCTGGGAAACTATGGCTACACCTTC; CDR3aa: CASSPMVGVLGNYGYTF
j_gene: TRBJ2-3; v_gene: TRBV7-8; abundance: NA; d_gene: TRBD1; CDR3nt: TGTGCCAGCAGCCAGAAAAACACAGGGGGCCCCACAGATACGCAGTATTTT; CDR3aa: CASSQKNTGGPTDTQYF
j_gene: TRBJ1-2; v_gene: TRBV7-6; abundance: few; d_gene: TRBD1; CDR3nt: TGTGCCAGCAGCCAAGGGACAGCTCCTAACTATGGCTACACCTTC; CDR3aa: CASSQGTAPNYGYTF
j_gene: TRBJ2-3; v_gene: TRBV10-3; abundance: many; d_gene: NA; CDR3nt: TGTGCCATCAGTGAGTCAGGGGGAGATACGCAGTATTTT; CDR3aa: CAISESGGDTQYF
j_gene: TRBJ1-5; v_gene: TRBV19; abundance: few; d_gene: TRBD1; CDR3nt: TGTGCCAGTAGTATCCCCGACAGGGTTAATCAGCCCCAGCATTTT; CDR3aa: CASSIPDRVNQPQHF
j_gene: TRBJ2-3; v_gene: TRBV6-5; abundance: few; d_gene: NA; CDR3nt: TGTGCCAGCAGTCGCCCAGGGGTGGGGGGGAGAACAGATACGCAGTATTTT; CDR3aa: CASSRPGVGGRTDTQYF
j_gene: TRBJ2-1; v_gene: TRBV7-2; abundance: many; d_gene: TRBD1; CDR3nt: TGTGCCAGCAGCTTAGTAGGCAGGGGGTACAATGAGCAGTTCTTC; CDR3aa: CASSLVGRGYNEQFF
j_gene: TRBJ1-5; v_gene: TRBV7-9; abundance: few; d_gene: NA; CDR3nt: TGTGCCAGCAGCTCCGGGAAGGCGTCTTTTAGCAATCAGCCCCAGCATTTT; CDR3aa: CASSSGKASFSNQPQHF
j_gene: TRBJ1-3; v_gene: TRBV14; abundance: few; d_gene: NA; CDR3nt: TGTGCCAGCAGCCAAGACGCTTACTCTGGAAACACCATATATTTT; CDR3aa: CASSQDAYSGNTIYF
j_gene: TRBJ2-5; v_gene: TRBV6-1; abundance: NA; d_gene: NA; CDR3nt: TGTGCCAGCAGTGAATACGAGACCCAGTACTTC; CDR3aa: CASSEYETQYF
j_gene: TRBJ2-3; v_gene: TRBV7-6; abundance: many; d_gene: TRBD1; CDR3nt: TGTGCCAGCAGCGTCCACAGGGGGCCCCCTCCAGATACGCAGTATTTT; CDR3aa: CASSVHRGPPPDTQYF
j_gene: TRBJ1-5; v_gene: TRBV27; abundance: few; d_gene: NA; CDR3nt: TGTGCCCGCTCCCACAGGAAACCATATCAGCCCCAGCATTTT; CDR3aa: CARSHRKPYQPQHF
j_gene: TRBJ2-2; v_gene: TRBV20-1; abundance: NA; d_gene: TRBD1; CDR3nt: TGCAGTGCTAGAGACCCGACAGGGCCTCAGCGCTTAGCCGGGGAGCTGTTTTTT; CDR3aa: CSARDPTGPQRLAGELFF
j_gene: TRBJ2-2; v_gene: TRBV4-1; abundance: NA; d_gene: NA; CDR3nt: TGCGCCAGCAGCCAAGAACCTGTGACTTCGGGGAGCACCGGGGAGCTGTTTTTT; CDR3aa: CASSQEPVTSGSTGELFF
j_gene: TRBJ2-1; v_gene: TRBV4-3; abundance: NA; d_gene: NA; CDR3nt: TGCGCCAGCAGCCAAATCGCAGGGAAATACAATGAGCAGTTCTTC; CDR3aa: CASSQIAGKYNEQFF
j_gene: TRBJ1-1; v_gene: TRBV6-2/TRBV6-3; abundance: few; d_gene: TRBD1; CDR3nt: TGTGCCAGCAGAATAACCGGGACAGTTTCCGAAGCTTTCTTT; CDR3aa: CASRITGTVSEAFF
j_gene: TRBJ1-5; v_gene: TRBV4-2; abundance: NA; d_gene: NA; CDR3nt: TGTGCCAGCAGCTCGTATCGGGGGGCAAATCAGCCCCAGCATTTT; CDR3aa: CASSSYRGANQPQHF
j_gene: TRBJ2-2; v_gene: TRBV2; abundance: NA; d_gene: NA; CDR3nt: TGTGCCAGCAGGAGACAGGCCACCGGGGAGCTGTTTTTT; CDR3aa: CASRRQATGELFF
j_gene: TRBJ2-5; v_gene: TRBV7-2; abundance: many; d_gene: TRBD2; CDR3nt: TGTGCCTCTCGGGCGGGGGGGCCTTTGGAGACCCAGTACTTC; CDR3aa: CASRAGGPLETQYF
j_gene: TRBJ2-5; v_gene: TRBV7-8; abundance: many; d_gene: NA; CDR3nt: TGTGCCAGCAGCTTAGATGTGTTACCGACCCAGTACTTC; CDR3aa: CASSLDVLPTQYF
j_gene: TRBJ2-7; v_gene: TRBV5-1; abundance: NA; d_gene: NA; CDR3nt: TGCGCCAGCAGCTTGGGGGGAAGCTCCTACAATGAGCAGTACTTC; CDR3aa: CASSLGGSSYNEQYF
j_gene: TRBJ1-1; v_gene: TRBV7-6; abundance: many; d_gene: TRBD1; CDR3nt: TGTGCCAGCAGCCCAGAACAGGGGAGTACTGAAGCTTTCTTT; CDR3aa: CASSPEQGSTEAFF
j_gene: TRBJ1-6; v_gene: TRBV2; abundance: few; d_gene: NA; CDR3nt: TGTGCCACCCCGGACTGGAATAATTCACCCCTCCACTTT; CDR3aa: CATPDWNNSPLHF
j_gene: TRBJ1-6; v_gene: TRBV7-2; abundance: NA; d_gene: NA; CDR3nt: TGTGCCAGCAGCGCAATTTGGGGTTCACCCCTCCACTTT; CDR3aa: CASSAIWGSPLHF
j_gene: TRBJ1-4; v_gene: TRBV7-9; abundance: few; d_gene: TRBD1; CDR3nt: TGTGCCAGCAGCCCAACAGGGGGCGCGGGAGAAAAACTGTTTTTT; CDR3aa: CASSPTGGAGEKLFF
j_gene: TRBJ2-7; v_gene: TRBV7-8; abundance: many; d_gene: NA; CDR3nt: TGTGCCAGCAGCTCCAGGGCAGCCGAGCAGTACTTC; CDR3aa: CASSSRAAEQYF
j_gene: TRBJ2-1; v_gene: TRBV4-2; abundance: few; d_gene: NA; CDR3nt: TGTGCCAGCAGCCAAGAAAAGGCGGTACCCTACAATGAGCAGTTCTTC; CDR3aa: CASSQEKAVPYNEQFF
j_gene: TRBJ1-6; v_gene: TRBV11-2; abundance: many; d_gene: NA; CDR3nt: TGTGCCAGCAGCTTAGACAGGGGCATTAATTCACCCCTCCACTTT; CDR3aa: CASSLDRGINSPLHF
j_gene: TRBJ2-7; v_gene: TRBV7-6; abundance: many; d_gene: NA; CDR3nt: TGTGCCAGCAGCACGGGACCGGATCTATACGAGCAGTACTTC; CDR3aa: CASSTGPDLYEQYF
j_gene: TRBJ2-1; v_gene: TRBV19; abundance: NA; d_gene: NA; CDR3nt: TGTGCCAGTAGTATGACGGGCCATGAGCAGTTCTTC; CDR3aa: CASSMTGHEQFF
j_gene: TRBJ2-1; v_gene: TRBV7-9; abundance: few; d_gene: TRBD1; CDR3nt: TGTGCCAGCAGCCCCCCGGGGCAGGGGGTAATCTACTCCTACAATGAGCAGTTCTTC; CDR3aa: CASSPPGQGVIYSYNEQFF
j_gene: TRBJ1-2; v_gene: TRBV20-1; abundance: few; d_gene: TRBD1; CDR3nt: TGCAGTGCCGCCGGGACAGGGGAGGCCCAGTATGGCTACACCTTC; CDR3aa: CSAAGTGEAQYGYTF
j_gene: TRBJ2-1; v_gene: TRBV5-4; abundance: NA; d_gene: TRBD2; CDR3nt: TGTGCCAGCAGCTTATCAGGGGGACTAGCTATCCTAAATGAGCAGTTCTTC; CDR3aa: CASSLSGGLAILNEQFF
j_gene: TRBJ1-1; v_gene: TRBV29-1; abundance: NA; d_gene: NA; CDR3nt: TGCAGCCTGCAGACCTCCACTGAAGCTTTCTTT; CDR3aa: CSLQTSTEAFF
j_gene: TRBJ2-5; v_gene: TRBV5-6; abundance: few; d_gene: NA; CDR3nt: TGTGCCAGCAGCTTGGTGGTACAGATCCAAGAGACCCAGTACTTC; CDR3aa: CASSLVVQIQETQYF
j_gene: TRBJ1-1; v_gene: TRBV7-9; abundance: NA; d_gene: NA; CDR3nt: TGTGCCAGCAGCTTAGTAGAGAGGTATATCATGAACACTGAAGCTTTCTTT; CDR3aa: CASSLVERYIMNTEAFF
j_gene: TRBJ2-1; v_gene: TRBV4-1; abundance: NA; d_gene: NA; CDR3nt: TGCGCCAGCAGCCAAGATCAGGGGGAGGATGAGCAGTTCTTC; CDR3aa: CASSQDQGEDEQFF
j_gene: TRBJ1-2; v_gene: TRBV7-9; abundance: few; d_gene: NA; CDR3nt: TGTGCCAGCAGCTTGTCCCGGACATCTGACTATGGCTACACCTTC; CDR3aa: CASSLSRTSDYGYTF
j_gene: TRBJ1-6; v_gene: TRBV7-9; abundance: few; d_gene: NA; CDR3nt: TGTGCCAGCAGCCGCAATGACAGACCTTATTCACCCCTCCACTTT; CDR3aa: CASSRNDRPYSPLHF
j_gene: TRBJ1-1; v_gene: TRBV19; abundance: NA; d_gene: NA; CDR3nt: TGTGCCAGTAGTATGTGGAGAACGAACACTGAAGCTTTCTTT; CDR3aa: CASSMWRTNTEAFF
j_gene: TRBJ1-5; v_gene: TRBV7-2; abundance: NA; d_gene: NA; CDR3nt: TGTGCCAGCAGCTTAGGGCGGCCGAACAATCAGCCCCAGCATTTT; CDR3aa: CASSLGRPNNQPQHF
j_gene: TRBJ1-1; v_gene: TRBV7-2; abundance: many; d_gene: NA; CDR3nt: TGTGCCATCCTGGAGGGGACTGAAGCTTTCTTT; CDR3aa: CAILEGTEAFF
j_gene: TRBJ1-1; v_gene: TRBV29-1; abundance: few; d_gene: TRBD1; CDR3nt: TGCAGCGTTGACTCCATGGCAGGGGGCGCGTCAGTTGTGGACACTGAAGCTTTCTTT; CDR3aa: CSVDSMAGGASVVDTEAFF
j_gene: TRBJ2-7; v_gene: TRBV5-1; abundance: few; d_gene: NA; CDR3nt: TGCGCCAGCAGCTTATCAGAACCATACCTAAATAGGACCTACGAGCAGTACTTC; CDR3aa: CASSLSEPYLNRTYEQYF
j_gene: TRBJ1-2; v_gene: TRBV5-5; abundance: NA; d_gene: NA; CDR3nt: TGTGCCAGCAGCTTGTGGCGGGACTATGGCTACACCTTC; CDR3aa: CASSLWRDYGYTF
j_gene: TRBJ2-3; v_gene: TRBV6-6; abundance: NA; d_gene: TRBD2; CDR3nt: TGTGCCAGCAGTCCCCGGCTAGCGGGGGCCGTAACAGATACGCAGTATTTT; CDR3aa: CASSPRLAGAVTDTQYF
j_gene: TRBJ2-3; v_gene: TRBV6-2/TRBV6-3; abundance: few; d_gene: NA; CDR3nt: TGTGCCAGCAGTTACCTTCGGGGCGCTGGCGATACGCAGTATTTT; CDR3aa: CASSYLRGAGDTQYF
j_gene: TRBJ2-5; v_gene: TRBV7-9; abundance: few; d_gene: NA; CDR3nt: TGTGCCAGCAGCGAGATGGGGGTCCAAGAGACCCAGTACTTC; CDR3aa: CASSEMGVQETQYF
j_gene: TRBJ2-7; v_gene: TRBV19; abundance: few; d_gene: NA; CDR3nt: TGTGCCAGTAGTATAGATGGGGGCAACTACGAGCAGTACTTC; CDR3aa: CASSIDGGNYEQYF
j_gene: TRBJ1-1; v_gene: TRBV7-2; abundance: many; d_gene: NA; CDR3nt: TGTGCCAGCAGCTTGCGGGACACTTTGAACACTGAAGCTTTCTTT; CDR3aa: CASSLRDTLNTEAFF
j_gene: TRBJ2-2; v_gene: TRBV7-2; abundance: many; d_gene: NA; CDR3nt: TGTGCCAGCAGCCATCACTGGACAGGGAGGGGGGACACCGGGGAGCTGTTTTTT; CDR3aa: CASSHHWTGRGDTGELFF
j_gene: TRBJ1-1; v_gene: TRBV19; abundance: NA; d_gene: NA; CDR3nt: TGTGCCAGTAGTATGCGATCACTGGACACTGAAGCTTTCTTT; CDR3aa: CASSMRSLDTEAFF
j_gene: TRBJ2-1; v_gene: TRBV11-1; abundance: many; d_gene: NA; CDR3nt: TGTGCCAGCAGAACGGGGGGCGTATACAATGAGCAGTTCTTC; CDR3aa: CASRTGGVYNEQFF
j_gene: TRBJ2-7; v_gene: TRBV7-6; abundance: few; d_gene: TRBD2; CDR3nt: TGTGCCAGCAGTTCCGAGGGAGGGCCTGGCGCCCTCGAGCAGTACTTC; CDR3aa: CASSSEGGPGALEQYF
j_gene: TRBJ1-1; v_gene: TRBV28; abundance: NA; d_gene: NA; CDR3nt: TGTGCCAGCAGGTCAGACATCCTGAACACTGAAGCTTTCTTT; CDR3aa: CASRSDILNTEAFF
j_gene: TRBJ2-1; v_gene: TRBV10-3; abundance: few; d_gene: TRBD1; CDR3nt: TGTGCCATCGAGGGGACAGGGTCCTTAGGGGAACAGTTCTTC; CDR3aa: CAIEGTGSLGEQFF